These T cell receptor beta chains were read from a single sample in a study of blood T cell repertoires in COVID-19. The protocol was immunoSEQ multiplex PCR, while the TCRdb copy is restricted to in-frame clones and leaves out a portion. The repertoire holds roughly 140,000 clones, 65% to 90% seen once, with 2.5% to 4% in the top ten. Sequences were obtained from peripheral blood. These receptors were obtained from a man between 70 and 80 years old with acute or convalescent COVID-19. Each CDR3 is given with its conserved first and last residue. The order of the fields is clone size, CDR3 length, D gene, V gene, J gene, CDR3 DNA, CDR3 protein. D genes are given only for firm matches. Some rows mark clone size as missing; the rest say once, few, many or name a class of expanded clone.

abundance: NA; len: 13; d_gene: NA; v_gene: TRBV7-2; j_gene: TRBJ1-2; CDR3nt: TGTGCCAGCAGCCCGGGGGTCAACTATGGCTACACCTTC; CDR3aa: CASSPGVNYGYTF
abundance: few; len: 12; d_gene: NA; v_gene: TRBV28; j_gene: TRBJ2-7; CDR3nt: TGTGCCAGCAGTTTGCGCAGGTACGAGCAGTACTTC; CDR3aa: CASSLRRYEQYF
abundance: NA; len: 14; d_gene: TRBD2; v_gene: TRBV2; j_gene: TRBJ2-3; CDR3nt: TGTGCCAGCAGAGAGCTAGCGGGCACAGATACGCAGTATTTT; CDR3aa: CASRELAGTDTQYF
abundance: once; len: 14; d_gene: TRBD2; v_gene: TRBV28; j_gene: TRBJ2-7; CDR3nt: TGTGCCAGCATCCGGGGGGGTGGCTCCTACGAGCAGTACTTC; CDR3aa: CASIRGGGSYEQYF
abundance: NA; len: 15; d_gene: NA; v_gene: TRBV9; j_gene: TRBJ1-1; CDR3nt: TGTGCCAGCAGTCCTATGGGAGACTTGAACACTGAAGCTTTCTTT; CDR3aa: CASSPMGDLNTEAFF
abundance: NA; len: 14; d_gene: NA; v_gene: TRBV29-1; j_gene: TRBJ1-2; CDR3nt: TGCAGCGTTGATCCTGGGGGGGACCGATATGGCTACACCTTC; CDR3aa: CSVDPGGDRYGYTF
abundance: NA; len: 16; d_gene: TRBD2; v_gene: TRBV19; j_gene: TRBJ2-2; CDR3nt: TGTGCCAGTACCTCTTCCTCCAGCGGGAGGACCGGGGAGCTGTTTTTT; CDR3aa: CASTSSSSGRTGELFF
abundance: NA; len: 13; d_gene: NA; v_gene: TRBV5-6; j_gene: TRBJ1-1; CDR3nt: TGTGCCAGCACTGGACAGATGAACACTGAAGCTTTCTTT; CDR3aa: CASTGQMNTEAFF
abundance: NA; len: 14; d_gene: NA; v_gene: TRBV6-2/TRBV6-3; j_gene: TRBJ1-5; CDR3nt: TGTGCCAGCAGTTCTCAGGCCCTGAATCAGCCCCAGCATTTT; CDR3aa: CASSSQALNQPQHF
abundance: once; len: 13; d_gene: TRBD1; v_gene: TRBV10-3; j_gene: TRBJ1-2; CDR3nt: TGTGCCATCTCCCCGGGACAGGGTGACGGCTACACCTTC; CDR3aa: CAISPGQGDGYTF
abundance: NA; len: 18; d_gene: TRBD2; v_gene: TRBV7-2; j_gene: TRBJ2-7; CDR3nt: TGTGCCAGCAGCTTAGGCCCCCTTGTGGGCGGGGGGAACTACGAGCAGTACTTC; CDR3aa: CASSLGPLVGGGNYEQYF
abundance: NA; len: 13; d_gene: TRBD1; v_gene: TRBV15; j_gene: TRBJ2-7; CDR3nt: TGTGCCACCAGCAGATCACTCCAGGGGGCCCCCACTTTC; CDR3aa: CATSRSLQGAPTF
abundance: NA; len: 18; d_gene: TRBD1; v_gene: TRBV28; j_gene: TRBJ1-2; CDR3nt: TGTGCCAGCAGCCGCTTGGACAGGGCGGCACTACCCTACTATGGCTACACCTTC; CDR3aa: CASSRLDRAALPYYGYTF
abundance: NA; len: 15; d_gene: TRBD1; v_gene: TRBV18; j_gene: TRBJ1-3; CDR3nt: TGTGCCAGCTCACCATCAGGGACAGGGCTGGAGGCCATATATTTT; CDR3aa: CASSPSGTGLEAIYF
abundance: NA; len: 14; d_gene: NA; v_gene: TRBV7-2; j_gene: TRBJ1-1; CDR3nt: TGTGCCAGCAGCATCCGGGGACAGAACACTGAAGCTTTCTTT; CDR3aa: CASSIRGQNTEAFF
abundance: NA; len: 15; d_gene: TRBD1; v_gene: TRBV7-3; j_gene: TRBJ2-3; CDR3nt: TGTGCCAGCAGCCTTAGGACAGGAGTCACAGATACGCAGTATTTT; CDR3aa: CASSLRTGVTDTQYF
abundance: NA; len: 17; d_gene: TRBD2; v_gene: TRBV11-3; j_gene: TRBJ2-3; CDR3nt: TGTGCCAGCAGCTTAGAGGCTAGCGGGAGAAGGGGTGGTACGCAGTATTTT; CDR3aa: CASSLEASGRRGGTQYF
abundance: NA; len: 13; d_gene: NA; v_gene: TRBV5-1; j_gene: TRBJ2-1; CDR3nt: TGCGCCAGCACGTTAGAATCCTACAATGAGCAGTTCTTC; CDR3aa: CASTLESYNEQFF
abundance: once; len: 14; d_gene: NA; v_gene: TRBV2; j_gene: TRBJ2-7; CDR3nt: TGTGCCAGCACCTGGACAGCCGGAGGTGGAGAGCAGTACTTC; CDR3aa: CASTWTAGGGEQYF
abundance: NA; len: 14; d_gene: TRBD1; v_gene: TRBV5-6; j_gene: TRBJ1-3; CDR3nt: TGTGCCAGCAGCATGACAGGGAATGGAAACACCATATATTTT; CDR3aa: CASSMTGNGNTIYF
abundance: once; len: 14; d_gene: NA; v_gene: TRBV27; j_gene: TRBJ2-7; CDR3nt: TGTGCCAGCAAAATACAGAGAAACTCCTACGAGCAGTACTTC; CDR3aa: CASKIQRNSYEQYF
abundance: NA; len: 17; d_gene: NA; v_gene: TRBV9; j_gene: TRBJ2-3; CDR3nt: TGTGCCAGCAGCTCAACTAGCGCAAGAAGGGGGACAGATACGCAGTATTTT; CDR3aa: CASSSTSARRGTDTQYF
abundance: NA; len: 12; d_gene: NA; v_gene: TRBV12-3/TRBV12-4; j_gene: TRBJ2-3; CDR3nt: TGTGCCACCCGGCTCACGGGAGATACGCAGTATTTT; CDR3aa: CATRLTGDTQYF
abundance: NA; len: 15; d_gene: TRBD1; v_gene: TRBV28; j_gene: TRBJ2-5; CDR3nt: TGTGCCAGCAGTTCGGGGACAGGGATAGCCGGGGCCCAGTACTTC; CDR3aa: CASSSGTGIAGAQYF
abundance: few; len: 15; d_gene: NA; v_gene: TRBV19; j_gene: TRBJ1-5; CDR3nt: TGTGCCAGTAGTATAGGGCAGGGCCCCAATCAGCCCCAGCATTTT; CDR3aa: CASSIGQGPNQPQHF
abundance: NA; len: 15; d_gene: NA; v_gene: TRBV5-6; j_gene: TRBJ2-2; CDR3nt: TGTGCCAGCAGCTTGGAAGGGGTGGGAACCGGGGAGCTGTTTTTT; CDR3aa: CASSLEGVGTGELFF
abundance: NA; len: 14; d_gene: NA; v_gene: TRBV18; j_gene: TRBJ2-7; CDR3nt: TGTGCCAGCTCACCATCCAGGACAGCCTACGAGCAGTACTTC; CDR3aa: CASSPSRTAYEQYF
abundance: NA; len: 13; d_gene: NA; v_gene: TRBV14; j_gene: TRBJ2-7; CDR3nt: TGTGCCAGCAGCCAAGTGGGAGAAGGGGAGCAGTACTTC; CDR3aa: CASSQVGEGEQYF
abundance: NA; len: 15; d_gene: TRBD1; v_gene: TRBV29-1; j_gene: TRBJ2-7; CDR3nt: TGCAGCGTTGAAGATCGGGGGACAGGGTCCCGCGAGCAGTACTTC; CDR3aa: CSVEDRGTGSREQYF
abundance: few; len: 13; d_gene: NA; v_gene: TRBV9; j_gene: TRBJ1-6; CDR3nt: TGTGCCAGCAGCGCGGACACATATTCACCCCTCCACTTT; CDR3aa: CASSADTYSPLHF
abundance: NA; len: 13; d_gene: TRBD1; v_gene: TRBV5-1; j_gene: TRBJ2-7; CDR3nt: TGCGGCTCTAGGGGACAGGACTCCTACGAGCAGTACTTC; CDR3aa: CGSRGQDSYEQYF
abundance: NA; len: 17; d_gene: NA; v_gene: TRBV7-8; j_gene: TRBJ2-3; CDR3nt: TGTGCCAGCAGCCCACCCCTTGGGGCTAGGAGCACAGATACGCAGTATTTT; CDR3aa: CASSPPLGARSTDTQYF
abundance: NA; len: 15; d_gene: NA; v_gene: TRBV5-4; j_gene: TRBJ2-7; CDR3nt: TGTGCCAGCAGCACCGCCGGACAGACCTCCTACGAGCAGTACTTC; CDR3aa: CASSTAGQTSYEQYF
abundance: NA; len: 16; d_gene: TRBD2; v_gene: TRBV4-3; j_gene: TRBJ2-1; CDR3nt: TGCGCCAGCAGCCAAGATTGGAGCGGGAGTGGCGATGAGCAGTTCTTC; CDR3aa: CASSQDWSGSGDEQFF